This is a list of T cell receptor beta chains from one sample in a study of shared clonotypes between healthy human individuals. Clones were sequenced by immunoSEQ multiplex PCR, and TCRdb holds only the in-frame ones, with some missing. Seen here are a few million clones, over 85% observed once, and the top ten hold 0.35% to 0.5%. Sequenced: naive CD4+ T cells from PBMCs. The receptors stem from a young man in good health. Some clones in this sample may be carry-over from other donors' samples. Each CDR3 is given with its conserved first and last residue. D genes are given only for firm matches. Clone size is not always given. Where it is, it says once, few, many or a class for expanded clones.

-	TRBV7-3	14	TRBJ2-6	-	CASSLSAGANVLTF	TGTGCCAGCAGCTTAAGTGCTGGGGCCAACGTCCTGACTTTC
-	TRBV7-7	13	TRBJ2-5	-	CASSPGAWETQYF	TGTGCCAGCAGCCCCGGGGCGTGGGAGACCCAGTACTTC
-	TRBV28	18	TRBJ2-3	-	CASSLQGGGRGFTDTQYF	TGTGCCAGCAGTCTACAGGGGGGCGGGAGAGGGTTCACAGATACGCAGTATTTT
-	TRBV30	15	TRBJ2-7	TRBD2	CAWSLGLAGADEQYF	TGTGCCTGGAGTCTTGGACTAGCGGGAGCGGACGAGCAGTACTTC
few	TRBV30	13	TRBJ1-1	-	CAWSPRENTEAFF	TGTGCCTGGAGCCCCAGGGAGAACACTGAAGCTTTCTTT
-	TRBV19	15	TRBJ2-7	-	CASSVDRRGTGEQYF	TGTGCCAGTAGTGTTGACAGGCGGGGTACGGGCGAGCAGTACTTC
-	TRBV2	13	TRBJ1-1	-	CASSGGMSTEAFF	TGTGCCAGCAGTGGAGGGATGAGTACTGAAGCTTTCTTT
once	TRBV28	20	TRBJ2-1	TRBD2	CASTRLGLAGGRSSYNEQFF	TGTGCCAGCACCCGCCTGGGACTAGCGGGAGGCCGGAGCTCCTACAATGAGCAGTTCTTC
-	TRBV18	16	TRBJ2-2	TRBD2	CASSSTSGSSTGELFF	TGTGCCAGCTCATCGACTAGCGGGAGTAGCACCGGGGAGCTGTTTTTT
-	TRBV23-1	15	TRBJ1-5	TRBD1	CASSPPTGTNQPQHF	TGCGCCAGCAGTCCCCCGACAGGGACGAATCAGCCCCAGCATTTT
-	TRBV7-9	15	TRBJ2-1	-	CASSPTQGLQNEQFF	TGTGCCAGCAGCCCAACTCAGGGACTGCAGAATGAGCAGTTCTTC
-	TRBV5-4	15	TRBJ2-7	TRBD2	CASSRGLAGSYEQYF	TGTGCCAGCAGCAGGGGACTAGCGGGGTCCTACGAGCAGTACTTC
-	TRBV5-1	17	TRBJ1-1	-	CASTLGLGAVMNTEAFF	TGCGCCAGCACCTTGGGGTTAGGGGCCGTCATGAACACTGAAGCTTTCTTT
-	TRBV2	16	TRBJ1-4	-	CASSDLNYRAGVKLFF	TGTGCCAGCAGTGACTTAAACTACAGGGCAGGGGTAAAACTGTTTTTT
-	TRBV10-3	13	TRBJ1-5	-	CAIKQTPSGPQHF	TGTGCCATCAAGCAGACACCGAGTGGGCCCCAGCATTTT
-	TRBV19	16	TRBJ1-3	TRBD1	CASSIGTGASGNTIYF	TGTGCCAGTAGTATAGGTACAGGGGCCTCCGGAAACACCATATATTTT
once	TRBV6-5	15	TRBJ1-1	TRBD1	CASSYAGTGSTEAFF	TGTGCCAGCAGTTACGCAGGGACAGGGAGTACTGAAGCTTTCTTT
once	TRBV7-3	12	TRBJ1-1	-	CASSPGQGGAFF	TGTGCCAGCAGCCCCGGGCAAGGAGGAGCTTTCTTT
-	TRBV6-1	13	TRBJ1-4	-	CASSDGIEEKLFF	TGTGCCAGCAGTGATGGGATCGAGGAAAAACTGTTTTTT
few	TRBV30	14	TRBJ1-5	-	CAWTLGYSNQPQHF	TGTGCCTGGACCCTTGGGTATAGCAATCAGCCCCAGCATTTT
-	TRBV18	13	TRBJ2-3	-	CASSPGSTDTQYF	TGTGCCAGCTCCCCAGGGAGCACAGATACGCAGTATTTT
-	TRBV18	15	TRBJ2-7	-	CASSPPVGASGEQYF	TGTGCCAGCTCACCACCGGTCGGGGCCTCGGGCGAGCAGTACTTC
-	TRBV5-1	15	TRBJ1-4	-	CASSPPGTTNEKLFF	TGCGCCAGCAGCCCACCAGGGACAACTAATGAAAAACTGTTTTTT
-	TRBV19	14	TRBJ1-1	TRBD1	CASIRQGGNTEAFF	TGTGCCAGTATCAGACAGGGAGGGAACACTGAAGCTTTCTTT
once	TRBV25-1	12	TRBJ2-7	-	CASSGWLYEQYF	TGTGCCAGCAGTGGTTGGCTATACGAGCAGTACTTC
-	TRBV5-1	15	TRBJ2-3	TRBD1	CASSQGQFSTDTQYF	TGCGCCAGCAGCCAGGGACAGTTCAGCACAGATACGCAGTATTTT
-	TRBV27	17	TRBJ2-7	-	CASSPSRPFLRGYEQYF	TGTGCCAGCAGTCCATCCCGTCCATTTTTACGAGGCTACGAGCAGTACTTC
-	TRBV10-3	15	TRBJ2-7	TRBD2	CAIRGTSGTTYEQYF	TGTGCCATCAGGGGGACTAGCGGGACGACCTACGAGCAGTACTTC
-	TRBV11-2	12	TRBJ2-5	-	CASSSQGETQYF	TGTGCCAGCAGCTCGCAGGGAGAGACCCAGTACTTC
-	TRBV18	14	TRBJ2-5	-	CASSPSGTRETQYF	TGTGCCAGCTCACCATCAGGCACGCGAGAGACCCAGTACTTC
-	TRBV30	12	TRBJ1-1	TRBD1	CAWNDRATEAFF	TGTGCCTGGAACGACAGGGCCACTGAAGCTTTCTTT
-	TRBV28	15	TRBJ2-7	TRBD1	CASSSPGQGTYEQYF	TGTGCCAGCAGTTCGCCGGGACAGGGGACCTACGAGCAGTACTTC
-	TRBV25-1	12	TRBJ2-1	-	CASSGLRVEQFF	TGTGCCAGCAGTGGCCTTAGGGTAGAGCAGTTCTTC
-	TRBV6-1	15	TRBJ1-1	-	CASSEGTGWNTEAFF	TGTGCCAGCAGTGAAGGTACAGGGTGGAACACTGAAGCTTTCTTT
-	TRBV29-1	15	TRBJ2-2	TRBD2	CSVSGPRGGTGELFF	TGCAGCGTCTCGGGACCCCGGGGAGGGACCGGGGAGCTGTTTTTT
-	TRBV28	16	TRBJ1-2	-	CASSSIGGSLPYGYTF	TGTGCCAGCAGTTCCATTGGGGGGAGCCTACCCTATGGCTACACCTTC
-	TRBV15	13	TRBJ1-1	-	CATSAYRDTEAFF	TGTGCCACCAGCGCGTATCGGGACACTGAAGCTTTCTTT
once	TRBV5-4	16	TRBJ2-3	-	CASSLNNYLSTDTQYF	TGTGCCAGCAGCTTGAACAACTACCTGAGCACAGATACGCAGTATTTT
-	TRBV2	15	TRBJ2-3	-	CASSPTGTLTDTQYF	TGTGCCAGCAGTCCGACAGGGACTCTCACAGATACGCAGTATTTT
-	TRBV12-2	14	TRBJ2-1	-	CASRLFLMAHEQFF	TGTGCAAGTCGCTTATTTTTGATGGCGCATGAGCAGTTCTTC
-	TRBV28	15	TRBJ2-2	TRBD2	CASSSGRRNTGELFF	TGTGCCAGCAGTAGCGGGAGAAGGAACACCGGGGAGCTGTTTTTT
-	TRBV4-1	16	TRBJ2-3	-	CASSLGGGPGADTQYF	TGCGCCAGCAGCCTCGGGGGCGGGCCGGGTGCAGATACGCAGTATTTT
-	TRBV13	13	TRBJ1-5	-	CASSLDGDQPQHF	TGTGCCAGCAGCTTAGACGGTGATCAGCCCCAGCATTTT
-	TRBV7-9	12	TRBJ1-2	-	CASSFLGGGYTF	TGTGCCAGCAGTTTCCTCGGGGGTGGCTACACCTTC
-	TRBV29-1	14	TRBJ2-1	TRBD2	CSVWTSGSYNEQFF	TGCAGCGTTTGGACTAGCGGGTCCTACAATGAGCAGTTCTTC